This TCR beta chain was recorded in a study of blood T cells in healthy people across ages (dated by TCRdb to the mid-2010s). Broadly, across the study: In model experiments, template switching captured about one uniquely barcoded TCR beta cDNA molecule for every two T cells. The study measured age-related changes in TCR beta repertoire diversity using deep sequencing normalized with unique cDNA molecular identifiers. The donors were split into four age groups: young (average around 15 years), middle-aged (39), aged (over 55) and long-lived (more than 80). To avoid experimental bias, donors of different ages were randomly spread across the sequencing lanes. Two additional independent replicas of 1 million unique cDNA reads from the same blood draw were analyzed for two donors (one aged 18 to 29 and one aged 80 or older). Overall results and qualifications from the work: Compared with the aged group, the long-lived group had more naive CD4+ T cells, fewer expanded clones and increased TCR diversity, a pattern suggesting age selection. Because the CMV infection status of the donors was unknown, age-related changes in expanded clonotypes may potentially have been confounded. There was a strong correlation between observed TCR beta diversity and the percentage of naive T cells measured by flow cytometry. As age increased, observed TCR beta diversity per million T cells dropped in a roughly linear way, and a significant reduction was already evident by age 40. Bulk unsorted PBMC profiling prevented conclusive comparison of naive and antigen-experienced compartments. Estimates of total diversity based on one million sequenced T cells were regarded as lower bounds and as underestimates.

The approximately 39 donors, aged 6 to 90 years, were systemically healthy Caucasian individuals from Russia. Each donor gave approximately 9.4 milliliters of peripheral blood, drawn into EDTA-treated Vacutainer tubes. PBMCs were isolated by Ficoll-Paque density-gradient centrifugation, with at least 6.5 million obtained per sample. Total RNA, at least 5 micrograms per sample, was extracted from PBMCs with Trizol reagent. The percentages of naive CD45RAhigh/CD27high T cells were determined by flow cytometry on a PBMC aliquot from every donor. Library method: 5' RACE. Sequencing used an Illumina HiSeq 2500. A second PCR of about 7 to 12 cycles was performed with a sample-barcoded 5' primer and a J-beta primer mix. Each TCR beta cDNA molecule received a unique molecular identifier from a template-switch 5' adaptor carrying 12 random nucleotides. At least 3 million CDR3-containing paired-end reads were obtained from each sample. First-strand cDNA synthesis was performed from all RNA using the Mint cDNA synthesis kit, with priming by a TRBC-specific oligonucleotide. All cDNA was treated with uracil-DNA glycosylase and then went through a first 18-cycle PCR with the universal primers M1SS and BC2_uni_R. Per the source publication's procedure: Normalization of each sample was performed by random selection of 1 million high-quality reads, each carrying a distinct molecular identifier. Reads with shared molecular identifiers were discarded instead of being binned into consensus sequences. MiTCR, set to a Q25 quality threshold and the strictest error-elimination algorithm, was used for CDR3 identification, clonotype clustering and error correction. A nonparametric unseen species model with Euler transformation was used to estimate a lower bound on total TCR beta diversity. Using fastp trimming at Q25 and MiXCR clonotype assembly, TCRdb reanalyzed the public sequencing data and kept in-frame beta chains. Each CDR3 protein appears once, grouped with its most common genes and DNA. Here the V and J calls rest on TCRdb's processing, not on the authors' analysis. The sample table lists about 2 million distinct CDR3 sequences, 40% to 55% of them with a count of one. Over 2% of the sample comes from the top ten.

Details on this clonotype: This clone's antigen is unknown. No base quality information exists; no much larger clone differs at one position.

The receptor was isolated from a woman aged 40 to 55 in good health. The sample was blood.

Here the CDR3 is given as CSARDLAGGNNEQYF. The DNA reads as follows: TGCAGTGCTAGAGATTTAGCGGGGGGAAACAATGAGCAGTACTTC. The rearranged segments are TRBV20-1 and TRBJ2-5, and 10 junction bases match TRBD2. From the germline V gene (reference sequence), CDR1 is DFQATT and CDR2 is SNEGSKA. V lost 0 bases and J lost 11 bases, and the count of bases not matched to a germline gene is 12. The CDR3 sequence holds 15 residues, the cysteine and phenylalanine included. The sequence is cut down to CDR3 DNA, 45 bases in frame from base 1.